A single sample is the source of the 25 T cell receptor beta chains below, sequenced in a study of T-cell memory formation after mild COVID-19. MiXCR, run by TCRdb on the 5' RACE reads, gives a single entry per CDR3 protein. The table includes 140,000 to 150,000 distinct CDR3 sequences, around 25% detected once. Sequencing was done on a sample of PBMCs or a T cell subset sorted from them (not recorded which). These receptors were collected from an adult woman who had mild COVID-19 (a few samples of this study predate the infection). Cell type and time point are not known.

Here the CDR3 DNA reads TGTGCCAGCAGCTTAGTCGGGGCGGGCACAGATACGCAGTATTTT. It encodes CASSLVGAGTDTQYF. The chain uses TRBV7-8 and TRBJ2-3; D assignment may be TRBD1 or TRBD2 (5 bases each). V was clipped by 1 base and J by 1 base, with 9 bases between them. Germline assignment: CDR1 SGHVS and CDR2 FQNEAQ. The CDR3 has 15 amino acids.

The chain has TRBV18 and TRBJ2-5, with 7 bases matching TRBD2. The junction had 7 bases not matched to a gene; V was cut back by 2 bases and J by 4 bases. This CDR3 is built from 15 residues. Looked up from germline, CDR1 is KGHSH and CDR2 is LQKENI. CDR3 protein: CASSPREAGRETQYF. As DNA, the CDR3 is TGTGCCAGCTCACCAAGGGAAGCGGGGCGAGAGACCCAGTACTTC.

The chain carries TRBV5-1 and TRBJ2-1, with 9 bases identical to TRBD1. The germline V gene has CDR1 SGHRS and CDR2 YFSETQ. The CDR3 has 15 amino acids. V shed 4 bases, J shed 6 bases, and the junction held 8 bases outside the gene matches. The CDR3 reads CASSPGQGEINEQFF. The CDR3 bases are TGCGCCAGCAGCCCGGGACAGGGAGAAATCAATGAGCAGTTCTTC.

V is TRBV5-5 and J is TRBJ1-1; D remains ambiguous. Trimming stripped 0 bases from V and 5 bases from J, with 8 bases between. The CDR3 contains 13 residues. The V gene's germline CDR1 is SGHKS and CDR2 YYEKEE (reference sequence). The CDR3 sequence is CASSLGGHTEAFF. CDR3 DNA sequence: TGTGCCAGCAGCTTGGGAGGGCATACTGAAGCTTTCTTT. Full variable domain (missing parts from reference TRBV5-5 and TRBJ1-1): DAGVTQSPTHLIKTRGQQVTLRCSPISGHKSVSWYQQVLGQGPQFIFQYYEKEERGRGNFPDRFSARQFPNYSSELNVNALLLGDSALYLCASSLGGHTEAFFGQGTRLTVV.

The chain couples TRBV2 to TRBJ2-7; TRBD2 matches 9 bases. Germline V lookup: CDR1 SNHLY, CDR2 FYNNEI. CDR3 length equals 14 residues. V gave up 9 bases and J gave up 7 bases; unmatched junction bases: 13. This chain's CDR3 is CASGGGGRPGEQYF. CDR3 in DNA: TGTGCCAGTGGCGGGGGGGGACGGCCGGGAGAGCAGTACTTC.

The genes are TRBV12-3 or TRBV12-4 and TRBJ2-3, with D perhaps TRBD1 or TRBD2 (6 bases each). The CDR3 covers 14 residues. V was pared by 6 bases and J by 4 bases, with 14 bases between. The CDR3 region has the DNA TGTGCCAGCAGCCCACACGGGGGCTCAGATACGCAGTATTTT. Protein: CASSPHGGSDTQYF.

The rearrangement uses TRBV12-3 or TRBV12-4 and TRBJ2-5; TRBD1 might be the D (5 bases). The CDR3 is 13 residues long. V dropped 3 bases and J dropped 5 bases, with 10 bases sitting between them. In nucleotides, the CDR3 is TGTGCCAGCAGTTTCACAGGCTGGGAGACCCAGTACTTC. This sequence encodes CASSFTGWETQYF.

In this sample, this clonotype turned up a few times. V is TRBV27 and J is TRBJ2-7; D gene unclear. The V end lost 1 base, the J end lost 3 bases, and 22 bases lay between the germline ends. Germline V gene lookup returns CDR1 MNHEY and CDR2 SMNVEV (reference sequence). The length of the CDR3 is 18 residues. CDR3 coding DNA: TGTGCCAGCAGTTTATTTTACCCTGGAGACGTAGCCTACTACGAGCAGTACTTC. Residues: CASSLFYPGDVAYYEQYF.

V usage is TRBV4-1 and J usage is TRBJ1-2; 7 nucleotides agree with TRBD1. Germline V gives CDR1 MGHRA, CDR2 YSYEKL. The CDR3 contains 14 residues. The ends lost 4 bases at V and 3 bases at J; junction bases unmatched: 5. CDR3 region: CASSPGQADYGYTF. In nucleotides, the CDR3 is TGCGCCAGCAGCCCTGGACAGGCGGACTATGGCTACACCTTC.

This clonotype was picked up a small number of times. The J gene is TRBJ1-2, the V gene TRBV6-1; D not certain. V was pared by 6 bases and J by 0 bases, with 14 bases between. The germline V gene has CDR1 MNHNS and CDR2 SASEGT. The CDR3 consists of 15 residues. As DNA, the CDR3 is TGTGCCAGCAGCAAGGCCCCAGAAGCTAACTATGGCTACACCTTC. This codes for CASSKAPEANYGYTF.

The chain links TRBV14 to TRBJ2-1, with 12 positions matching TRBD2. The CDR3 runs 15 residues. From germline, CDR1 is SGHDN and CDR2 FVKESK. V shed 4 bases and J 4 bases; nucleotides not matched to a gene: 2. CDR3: CASSPSGGEYNEQFF. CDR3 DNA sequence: TGTGCCAGCAGCCCTAGCGGGGGGGAATACAATGAGCAGTTCTTC.

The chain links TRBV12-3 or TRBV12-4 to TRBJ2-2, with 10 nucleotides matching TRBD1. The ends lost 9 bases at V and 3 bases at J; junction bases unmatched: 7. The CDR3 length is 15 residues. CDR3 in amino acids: CASNPGTGDTGELFF. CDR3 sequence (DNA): TGTGCCAGTAATCCCGGGACAGGGGACACCGGGGAGCTGTTTTTT.

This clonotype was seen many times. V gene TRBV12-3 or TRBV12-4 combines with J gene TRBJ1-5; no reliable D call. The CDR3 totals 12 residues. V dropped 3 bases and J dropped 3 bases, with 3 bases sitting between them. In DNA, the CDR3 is TGTGCCAGCAGTTTTAACAATCAGCCCCAGCATTTT. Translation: CASSFNNQPQHF.

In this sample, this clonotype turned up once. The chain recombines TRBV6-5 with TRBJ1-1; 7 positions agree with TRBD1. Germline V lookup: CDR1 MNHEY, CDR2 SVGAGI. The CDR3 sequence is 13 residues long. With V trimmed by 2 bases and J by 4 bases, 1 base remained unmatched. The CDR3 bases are TGTGCCAGCAGTTACCAGGGGGTCACTGAAGCTTTCTTT. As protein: CASSYQGVTEAFF.

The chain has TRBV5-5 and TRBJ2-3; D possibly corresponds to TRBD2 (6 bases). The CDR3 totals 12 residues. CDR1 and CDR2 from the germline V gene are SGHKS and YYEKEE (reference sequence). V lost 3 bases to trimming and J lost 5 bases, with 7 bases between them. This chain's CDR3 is CASSWGEDTQYF. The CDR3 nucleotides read TGTGCCAGCAGCTGGGGGGAAGATACGCAGTATTTT.

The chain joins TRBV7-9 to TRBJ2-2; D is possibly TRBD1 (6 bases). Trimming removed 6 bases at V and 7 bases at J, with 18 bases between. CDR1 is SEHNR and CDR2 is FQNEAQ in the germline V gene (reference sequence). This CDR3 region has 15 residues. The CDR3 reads CASRLRQAGGGELFF. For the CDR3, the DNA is TGTGCCAGCAGACTTAGACAGGCCGGTGGCGGGGAGCTGTTTTTT.

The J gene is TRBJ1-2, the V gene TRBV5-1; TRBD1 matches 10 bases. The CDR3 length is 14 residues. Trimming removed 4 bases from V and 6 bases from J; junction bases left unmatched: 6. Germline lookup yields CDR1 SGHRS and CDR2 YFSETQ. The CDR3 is CASSPNDRGHGYTF. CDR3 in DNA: TGCGCCAGCAGCCCAAATGACAGGGGGCATGGCTACACCTTC.

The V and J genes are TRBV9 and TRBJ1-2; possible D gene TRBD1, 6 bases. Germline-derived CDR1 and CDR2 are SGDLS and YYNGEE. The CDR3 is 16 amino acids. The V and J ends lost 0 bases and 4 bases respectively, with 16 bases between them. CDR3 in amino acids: CASSVVTGGATYGYTF. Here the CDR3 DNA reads TGTGCCAGCAGCGTAGTTACGGGGGGCGCTACCTATGGCTACACCTTC.

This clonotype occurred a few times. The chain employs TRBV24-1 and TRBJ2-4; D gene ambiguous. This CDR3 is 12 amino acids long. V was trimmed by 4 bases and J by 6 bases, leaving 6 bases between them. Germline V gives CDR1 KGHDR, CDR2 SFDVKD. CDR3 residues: CATSEGPNIQYF. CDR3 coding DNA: TGTGCCACCAGTGAGGGCCCAAACATTCAGTACTTC.

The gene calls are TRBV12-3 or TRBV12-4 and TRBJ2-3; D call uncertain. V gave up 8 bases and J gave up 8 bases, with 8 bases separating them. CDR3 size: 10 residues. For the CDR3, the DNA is TGTGCCAGCGAGTCGGGTACGCAGTATTTT. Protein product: CASESGTQYF.

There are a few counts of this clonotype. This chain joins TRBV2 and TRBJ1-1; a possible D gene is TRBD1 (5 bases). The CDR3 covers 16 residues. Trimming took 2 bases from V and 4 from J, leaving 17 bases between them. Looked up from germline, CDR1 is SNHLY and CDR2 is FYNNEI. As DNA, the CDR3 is TGTGCCAGCAGTGAATCGGTAGGGGCCCTGGGCACTGAAGCTTTCTTT. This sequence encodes CASSESVGALGTEAFF.

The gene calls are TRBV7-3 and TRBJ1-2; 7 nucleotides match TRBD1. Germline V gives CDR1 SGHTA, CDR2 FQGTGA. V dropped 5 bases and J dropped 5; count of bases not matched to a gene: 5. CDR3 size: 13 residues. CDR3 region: CASSQTGNYGYTF. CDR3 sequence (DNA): TGTGCCAGCAGCCAGACAGGGAATTATGGCTACACCTTC. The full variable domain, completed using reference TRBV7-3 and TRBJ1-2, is GAGVSQTPSNKVTEKGKYVELRCDPISGHTALYWYRQSLGQGPEFLIYFQGTGAADDSGLPNDRFFAVRPEGSVSTLKIQRTERGDSAVYLCASSQTGNYGYTFGSGTRLTVV.

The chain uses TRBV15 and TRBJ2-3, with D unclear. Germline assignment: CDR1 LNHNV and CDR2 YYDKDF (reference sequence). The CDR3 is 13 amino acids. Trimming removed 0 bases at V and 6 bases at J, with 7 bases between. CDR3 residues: CATSRDPGDTQYF. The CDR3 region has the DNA TGTGCCACCAGCAGAGATCCTGGGGATACGCAGTATTTT.

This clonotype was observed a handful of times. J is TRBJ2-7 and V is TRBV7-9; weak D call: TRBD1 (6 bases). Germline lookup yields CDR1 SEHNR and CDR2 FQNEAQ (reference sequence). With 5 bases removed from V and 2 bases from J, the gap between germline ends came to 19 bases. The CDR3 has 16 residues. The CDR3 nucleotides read TGTGCCAGCAGCAACACCGGGACACGAGTACCCTACGAGCAGTACTTC. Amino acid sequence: CASSNTGTRVPYEQYF.

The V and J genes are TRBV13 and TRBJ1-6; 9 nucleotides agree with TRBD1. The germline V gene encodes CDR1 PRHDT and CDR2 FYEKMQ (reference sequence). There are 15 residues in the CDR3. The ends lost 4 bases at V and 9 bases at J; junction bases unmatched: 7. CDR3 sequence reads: CASSSTGGYGSPLHF. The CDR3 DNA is TGTGCCAGCAGCTCTACAGGGGGCTATGGTTCACCCCTCCACTTT. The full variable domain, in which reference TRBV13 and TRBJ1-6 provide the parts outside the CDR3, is AAGVIQSPRHLIKEKRETATLKCYPIPRHDTVYWYQQGPGQDPQFLISFYEKMQSDKGSIPDRFSAQQFSDYHSELNMSSLELGDSALYFCASSSTGGYGSPLHFGNGTRLTVT.